This section outlines one T cell receptor beta chain sequence together with its context. The antigen is unknown. The CDR3 loop spans 12 amino acids. In germline, CDR1 is KGHSH, CDR2 LQKENI. Trimming removed 3 bases at V and 5 bases at J, with 7 bases between. The entry originates in a study of shared clonotypes between healthy human individuals. Study-level points and caveats: Naive subsets usually exceeded memory subsets in estimated richness.

Using immunoSEQ multiplex PCR, the repertoire was profiled, and TCRdb retains in-frame clones only, with some absent. Of approximately 2.1 million clones in the sample, approximately 93% were seen once. This TCR came from a man aged 18 to 35 in good health. Some clones in this sample may be carry-over from other donors' samples. The rearrangement joins TRBV18 to TRBJ2-5, with unresolved D. Sequenced: naive CD4+ T cells from PBMCs. Regarding subset: CD45RA+ positively selected. CDR3 sequence reads: CASSPDAETQYF. The CDR3 DNA reads as TGTGCCAGCTCACCGGACGCTGAGACCCAGTACTTC.